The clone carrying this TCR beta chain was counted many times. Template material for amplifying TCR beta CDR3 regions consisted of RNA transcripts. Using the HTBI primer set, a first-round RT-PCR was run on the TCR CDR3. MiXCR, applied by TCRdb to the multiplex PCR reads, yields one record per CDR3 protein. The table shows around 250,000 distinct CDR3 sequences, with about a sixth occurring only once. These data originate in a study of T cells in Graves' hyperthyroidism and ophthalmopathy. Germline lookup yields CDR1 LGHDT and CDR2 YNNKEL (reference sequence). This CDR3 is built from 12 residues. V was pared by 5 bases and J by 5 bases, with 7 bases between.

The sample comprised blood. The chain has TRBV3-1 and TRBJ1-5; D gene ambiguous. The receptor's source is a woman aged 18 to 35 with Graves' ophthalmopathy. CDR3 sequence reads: CASSGIHQPQHF. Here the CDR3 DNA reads TGTGCCAGCAGCGGTATTCATCAGCCCCAGCATTTT.